This T cell receptor beta chain was captured in a study of blood T cells in healthy people across ages. The CDR3 runs 19 residues. The ends were cut back, 2 bases at V and 4 bases at J, with 23 bases in the middle. Germline CDR1 reads MNHEY; CDR2 reads SMNVEV (reference sequence). The use of a sample-barcoded 5' primer and a J-beta primer mix characterized a second PCR of roughly 7 to 11 cycles. Every sample gave at least 2.5 million paired-end reads containing CDR3. TCRdb re-called the 5' RACE reads with MiXCR, one entry per CDR3 protein. The sample lists more than 650,000 distinct CDR3 sequences; around a fifth were seen once.

V gene TRBV27 combines with J gene TRBJ2-2; D is ambiguous. Sequenced material: blood. This receptor was identified in a man aged 70 or older in good health. In DNA form, the CDR3 reads TGTGCCAGCAGTTTAAACCCCCCCTTTGTGCCCGGGCCCACCGGGGAGCTGTTTTTT. Its protein product is CASSLNPPFVPGPTGELFF.